This TCR beta chain was retrieved from a study of blood T cell repertoires in COVID-19. Study-wide background: Sites in the United States, Italy and Spain provided acute and convalescent COVID-19 samples. Sources were T cells, B-cell-depleted T cells, or PBMCs; the material itself was cDNA or gDNA.

Per the study methods: Reference gene primers were amplified, and this amplification served to estimate nucleated cell counts. Clones were sequenced by immunoSEQ multiplex PCR, and TCRdb holds only the in-frame ones, with some missing. D and trimming were read from the DNA, whereas the V and J calls and clone size are those reported in that table. The sample holds 45,000 to 60,000 clones, approximately 80% seen once. The V end was cut by 0 bases, the J end by 5 bases, with 10 bases between. Looked up from germline, CDR1 is SGHAT and CDR2 is FQNNGV. There are 15 residues in the CDR3. The receptor's source is a human donor with active or convalescent COVID-19. The donor label of this sample is uncertain. The sample taken for sequencing was peripheral blood. The J gene is TRBJ2-2, the V gene TRBV11-2, with unresolved D. The CDR3: CASSLDWSGTGELFF. The CDR3, as DNA: TGTGCCAGCAGCTTAGATTGGAGTGGGACCGGGGAGCTGTTTTTT.